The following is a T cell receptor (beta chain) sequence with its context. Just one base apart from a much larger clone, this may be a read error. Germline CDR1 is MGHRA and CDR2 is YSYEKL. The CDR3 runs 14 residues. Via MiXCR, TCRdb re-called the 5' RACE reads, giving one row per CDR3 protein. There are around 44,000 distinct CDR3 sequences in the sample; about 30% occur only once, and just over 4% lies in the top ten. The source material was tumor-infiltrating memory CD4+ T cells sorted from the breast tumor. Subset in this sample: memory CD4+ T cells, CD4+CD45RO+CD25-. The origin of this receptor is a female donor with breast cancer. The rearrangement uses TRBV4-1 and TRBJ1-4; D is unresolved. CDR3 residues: CTSSPTATNEKLFF. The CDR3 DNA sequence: TGCACCAGCAGCCCCACCGCAACTAATGAAAAACTGTTTTTT.